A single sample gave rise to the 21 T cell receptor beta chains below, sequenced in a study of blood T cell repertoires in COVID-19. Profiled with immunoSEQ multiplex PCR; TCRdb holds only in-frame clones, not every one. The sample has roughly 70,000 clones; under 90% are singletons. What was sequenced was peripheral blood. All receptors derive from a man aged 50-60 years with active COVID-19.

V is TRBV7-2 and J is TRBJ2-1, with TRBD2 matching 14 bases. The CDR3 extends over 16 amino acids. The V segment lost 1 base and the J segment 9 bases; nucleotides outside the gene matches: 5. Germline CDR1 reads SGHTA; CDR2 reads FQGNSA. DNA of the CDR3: TGTGCCAGCAGCTTAGTGGGACTAGCGGGAGACGGTGAGCAGTTCTTC. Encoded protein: CASSLVGLAGDGEQFF.

As DNA, the CDR3 is TGTGCCAGCAGCCAAAGCGGTTACAATGAGCAGTTCTTC. Amino acids: CASSQSGYNEQFF. This chain links TRBV7-3 with TRBJ2-1, with D possibly TRBD2 on 5 matching bases. There are 13 residues in the CDR3. The V gene's germline CDR1 is SGHTA and CDR2 FQGTGA. Trimming removed 5 bases at V and 4 bases at J, with 9 bases between.

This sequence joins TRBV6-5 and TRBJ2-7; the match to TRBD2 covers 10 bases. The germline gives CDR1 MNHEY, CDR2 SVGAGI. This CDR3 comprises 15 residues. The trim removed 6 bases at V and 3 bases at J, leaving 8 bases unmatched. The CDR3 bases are TGTGCCAGCAGCCTCACCGGGACTAGCGACTACGAGCAGTACTTC. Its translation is CASSLTGTSDYEQYF.

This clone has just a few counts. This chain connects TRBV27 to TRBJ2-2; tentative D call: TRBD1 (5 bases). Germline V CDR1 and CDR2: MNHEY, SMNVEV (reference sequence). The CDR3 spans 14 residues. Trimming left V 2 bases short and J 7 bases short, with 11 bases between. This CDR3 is CASSLGQGGGELFF. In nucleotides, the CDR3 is TGTGCCAGCAGTTTAGGGCAGGGTGGCGGGGAGCTGTTTTTT.

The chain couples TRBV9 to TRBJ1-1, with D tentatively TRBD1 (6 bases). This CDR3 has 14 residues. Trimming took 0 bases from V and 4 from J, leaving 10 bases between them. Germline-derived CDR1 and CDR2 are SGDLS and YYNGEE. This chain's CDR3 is CASSVAGAGTEAFF. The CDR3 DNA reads TGTGCCAGCAGCGTAGCAGGGGCGGGCACTGAAGCTTTCTTT.

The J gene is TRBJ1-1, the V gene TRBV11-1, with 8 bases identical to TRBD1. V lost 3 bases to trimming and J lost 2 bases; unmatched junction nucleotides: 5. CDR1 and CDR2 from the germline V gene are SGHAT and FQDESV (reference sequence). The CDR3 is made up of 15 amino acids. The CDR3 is CASSFTGGRNTEAFF. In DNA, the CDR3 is TGTGCCAGCAGCTTTACAGGGGGAAGAAACACTGAAGCTTTCTTT.

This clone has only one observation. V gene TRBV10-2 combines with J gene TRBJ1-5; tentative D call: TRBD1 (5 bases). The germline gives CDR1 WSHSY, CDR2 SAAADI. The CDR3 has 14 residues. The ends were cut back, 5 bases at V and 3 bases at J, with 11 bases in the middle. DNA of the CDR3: TGCGCCAGCAGTCAAAGGGGCTTCAATCAGCCCCAGCATTTT. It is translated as CASSQRGFNQPQHF.

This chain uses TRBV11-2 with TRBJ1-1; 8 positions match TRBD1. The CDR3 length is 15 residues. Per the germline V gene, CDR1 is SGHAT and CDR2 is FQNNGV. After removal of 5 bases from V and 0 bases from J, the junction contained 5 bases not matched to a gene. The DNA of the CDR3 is TGTGCCAGCAGCCGACAGGGGCTACTGAACACTGAAGCTTTCTTT. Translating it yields CASSRQGLLNTEAFF. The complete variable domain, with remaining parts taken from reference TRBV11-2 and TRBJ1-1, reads EAGVAQSPRYKIIEKRQSVAFWCNPISGHATLYWYQQILGQGPKLLIQFQNNGVVDDSQLPKDRFSAERLKGVDSTLKIQPAKLEDSAVYLCASSRQGLLNTEAFFGQGTRLTVV.

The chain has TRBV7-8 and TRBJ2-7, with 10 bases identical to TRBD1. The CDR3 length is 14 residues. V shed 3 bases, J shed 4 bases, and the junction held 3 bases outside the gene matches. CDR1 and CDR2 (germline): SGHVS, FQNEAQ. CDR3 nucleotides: TGTGCCAGCAGCTTTAGGGGACAGGGGTACGAGCAGTACTTC. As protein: CASSFRGQGYEQYF.

The CDR3 DNA follows: TGTGCCAGCAGGGACAGGGGGTACGAGCAGTACTTC. Protein product: CASRDRGYEQYF. J is TRBJ2-7 and V is TRBV6-6; 10 positions match TRBD1. The germline V gene has CDR1 MNHNY and CDR2 SVGAGI (reference sequence). Trimming took 6 bases from V and 4 from J; bases not matched to a gene: 0. The CDR3 consists of 12 residues.

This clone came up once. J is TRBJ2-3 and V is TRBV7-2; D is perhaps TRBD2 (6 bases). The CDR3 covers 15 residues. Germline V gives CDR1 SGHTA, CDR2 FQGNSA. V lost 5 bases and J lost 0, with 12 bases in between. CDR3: CASSISGVSTDTQYF. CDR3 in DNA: TGTGCCAGCAGCATTAGCGGAGTTAGCACAGATACGCAGTATTTT.

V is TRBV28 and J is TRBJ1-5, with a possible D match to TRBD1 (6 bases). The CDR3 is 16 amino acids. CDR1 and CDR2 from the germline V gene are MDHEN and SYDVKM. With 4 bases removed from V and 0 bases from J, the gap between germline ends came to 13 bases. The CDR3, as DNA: TGTGCCAGCAGTTCTCAGGGGTTCGCTAGCAATCAGCCCCAGCATTTT. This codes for CASSSQGFASNQPQHF.

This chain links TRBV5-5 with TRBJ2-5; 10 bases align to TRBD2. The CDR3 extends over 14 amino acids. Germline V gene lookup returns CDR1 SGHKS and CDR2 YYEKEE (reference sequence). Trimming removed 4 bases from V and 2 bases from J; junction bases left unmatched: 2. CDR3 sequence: CASSGTSAQETQYF. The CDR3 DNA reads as TGTGCCAGCAGCGGGACTAGCGCACAAGAGACCCAGTACTTC.

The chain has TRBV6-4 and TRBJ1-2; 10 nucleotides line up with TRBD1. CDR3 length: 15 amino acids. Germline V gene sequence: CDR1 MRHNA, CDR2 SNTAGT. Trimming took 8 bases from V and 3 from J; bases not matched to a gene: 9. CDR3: CASEGGTGDDYGYTF. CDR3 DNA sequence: TGTGCCAGCGAAGGGGGGACAGGGGACGACTATGGCTACACCTTC.

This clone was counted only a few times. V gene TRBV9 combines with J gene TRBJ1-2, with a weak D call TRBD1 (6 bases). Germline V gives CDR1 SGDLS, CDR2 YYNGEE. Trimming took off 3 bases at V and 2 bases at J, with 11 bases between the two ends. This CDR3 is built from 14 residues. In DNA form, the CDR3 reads TGTGCCAGCAGCGCGTCCGGACAGAACTATGGCTACACCTTC. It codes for CASSASGQNYGYTF.

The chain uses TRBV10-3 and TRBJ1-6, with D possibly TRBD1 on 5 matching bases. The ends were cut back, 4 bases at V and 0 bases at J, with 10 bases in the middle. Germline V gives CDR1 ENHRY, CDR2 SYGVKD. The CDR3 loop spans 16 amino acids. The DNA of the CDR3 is TGTGCCATCAGTGGACAGTCCCGCTCCTATAATTCACCCCTCCACTTT. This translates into CAISGQSRSYNSPLHF.

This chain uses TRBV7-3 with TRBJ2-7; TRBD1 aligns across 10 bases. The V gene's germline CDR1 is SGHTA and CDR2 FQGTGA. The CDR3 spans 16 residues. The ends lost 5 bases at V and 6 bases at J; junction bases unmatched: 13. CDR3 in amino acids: CASSLLNRTGGCEQYF. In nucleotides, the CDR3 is TGTGCCAGCAGCCTCCTCAACCGGACAGGGGGTTGCGAGCAGTACTTC.

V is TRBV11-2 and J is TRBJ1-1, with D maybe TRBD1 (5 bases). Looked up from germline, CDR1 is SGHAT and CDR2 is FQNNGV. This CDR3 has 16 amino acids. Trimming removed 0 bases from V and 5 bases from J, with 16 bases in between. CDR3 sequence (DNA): TGTGCCAGCAGCTTAGATCATTTCGGGGGAAGAACTGAAGCTTTCTTT. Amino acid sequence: CASSLDHFGGRTEAFF. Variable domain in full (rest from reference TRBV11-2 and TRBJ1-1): EAGVAQSPRYKIIEKRQSVAFWCNPISGHATLYWYQQILGQGPKLLIQFQNNGVVDDSQLPKDRFSAERLKGVDSTLKIQPAKLEDSAVYLCASSLDHFGGRTEAFFGQGTRLTVV.

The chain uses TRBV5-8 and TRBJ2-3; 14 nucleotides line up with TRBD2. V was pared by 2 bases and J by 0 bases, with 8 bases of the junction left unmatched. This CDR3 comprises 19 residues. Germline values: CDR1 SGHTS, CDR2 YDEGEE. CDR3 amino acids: CASSFVRLAGGTSTDTQYF. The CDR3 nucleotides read TGTGCCAGCAGCTTCGTGAGACTAGCGGGGGGGACGAGCACAGATACGCAGTATTTT.

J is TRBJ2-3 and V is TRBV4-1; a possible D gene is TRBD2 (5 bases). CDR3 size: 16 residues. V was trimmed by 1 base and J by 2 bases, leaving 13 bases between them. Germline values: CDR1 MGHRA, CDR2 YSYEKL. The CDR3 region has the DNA TGCGCCAGCAGCCAAGGTCTCGGGGTAATCACAGATACGCAGTATTTT. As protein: CASSQGLGVITDTQYF.

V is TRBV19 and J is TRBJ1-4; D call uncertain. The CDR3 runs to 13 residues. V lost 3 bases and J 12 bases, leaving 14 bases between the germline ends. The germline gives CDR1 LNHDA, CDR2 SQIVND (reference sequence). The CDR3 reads CASSIPSRGELFF. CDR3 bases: TGTGCCAGTAGTATCCCCTCCCGTGGAGAACTGTTTTTT. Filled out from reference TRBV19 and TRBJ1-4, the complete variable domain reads DGGITQSPKYLFRKEGQNVTLSCEQNLNHDAMYWYRQDPGQGLRLIYYSQIVNDFQKGDIAEGYSVSREKKESFPLTVTSAQKNPTAFYLCASSIPSRGELFFGSGTQLSVL.